This T cell receptor (beta chain) was obtained from a study of shared clonotypes between healthy human individuals. Whole-study context: Three plates were used per donor for CD4 naive, three for CD4 memory, two for CD8 naive and one for CD8 memory. Findings and caveats of the study: Donor clonotype sharing was expected to depend on sequencing depth.

The CDR3 loop spans 15 amino acids. CDR1 is LNHNV, CDR2 YYDKDF, per germline (reference sequence). V lost 8 bases, J lost 0 bases, and 15 bases lay in between. The repertoire was sequenced with immunoSEQ multiplex PCR; TCRdb's copy has only in-frame clones and lacks some. The sample holds 2 million or so clones; approximately 94% are singletons and the top ten take around 1.1%. About this clone itself: The antigen is not known.

Cells designated naive CD8 were CD45RO-negative and were positively selected for CCR7, with terminally differentiated effector memory CD45RA+ cells excluded. HIV-negative, healthy adults without recent acute infections or vaccinations were the donors. The sequence was obtained from a young man in good health. Sample: naive CD8+ T cells sorted from blood. The rearrangement links TRBV15 to TRBJ2-3, with D possibly TRBD2 on 6 matching bases. The CDR3, as DNA: TGTGCCACCCAACAAGGGGCGGGGAGCACAGATACGCAGTATTTT. Amino acid sequence: CATQQGAGSTDTQYF.